This TCR beta chain was identified in a study of human T cells and chemical hapten exposure. The study's findings and limits: Sensitization with DPC brought no change to TCRs above 1 in 1000 in frequency.

On this clonotype: Its antigen is undetermined.

Time point in this sample: healthy volunteer bleed at 2 weeks. Total RNA extraction was carried out from unfractionated whole blood. Individual cDNA molecules each carried unique molecular identifiers attached by the library. Original handling: Samples had a median of around 94,000 TCRs, ranging roughly 20,000 to 690,600. Using its own MiXCR run on the RACE reads, TCRdb lists one record per CDR3 protein. None of the V and J calls come from the authors' own analysis; TCRdb made them. The repertoire holds about 130,000 distinct CDR3 sequences, with about 9% as singletons. CDR3 length equals 15 residues. Germline CDR1 and CDR2: SGHVS and FQNEAQ. V gave up 5 bases and J gave up 3 bases; unmatched junction bases: 6.

The chain recombines TRBV7-8 with TRBJ2-1, with 8 positions matching TRBD2. Sequencing used whole blood. The receptor comes from a male donor in good health. Some clones in this sample may be carry-over from other donors' samples. The CDR3 region has the DNA TGTGCCAGCAGCACCGGGGGGGCCGGCTACAATGAGCAGTTCTTC. It yields the protein CASSTGGAGYNEQFF.